The clone carrying this T cell receptor (beta chain) has only a few counts. This sample is drawn from a study of identical twins. This CDR3 is 13 amino acids long. V shed 8 bases and J shed 4 bases, with 14 bases lying between them. Germline assignment: CDR1 MNHEY and CDR2 SVGEGT. From the 5' RACE reads, TCRdb called clonotypes with MiXCR, one entry per CDR3 protein. Among 550,000 to 700,000 distinct CDR3 sequences, over 20% were seen once, and the ten largest hold 4% to 4.5%. These records were also assigned to another study, of T cells expressing NK-cell markers.

The specimen was PBMCs. The TCR originated in a woman younger than 30 in good health. V gene TRBV6-2 or TRBV6-3 combines with J gene TRBJ1-1, with D unclear. The CDR3 sequence: CASFVEVGTEAFF. The CDR3 DNA sequence: TGTGCCAGCTTCGTCGAGGTAGGCACTGAAGCTTTCTTT.